This TCR beta chain is from a study of blood T cell repertoires in COVID-19. V lost 4 bases and J 6 bases, leaving 25 bases between the germline ends. The CDR3 covers 17 residues. Germline V gene data show CDR1 as SGHNT and CDR2 as YYREEE (reference sequence). Per the study methods: Estimated nucleated cell counts came from reference gene primer amplification. Generated by immunoSEQ multiplex PCR, the TCRdb table keeps only in-frame clones and is missing some. The DNA was the basis for D and trimming; V, J and clone size are from that table. Of some 150,000 clones in the sample, roughly 81% were seen once.

The rearrangement uses TRBV5-4 and TRBJ1-1; perhaps TRBD1 as D (5 bases). The receptor was isolated from a human donor with acute or convalescent COVID-19. The donor label of this sample is uncertain. Sequenced material: peripheral blood. The chain's CDR3 is CASSPPPGHTDMPEAFF. In DNA form, the CDR3 reads TGTGCCAGCAGCCCACCACCCGGACACACGGACATGCCTGAAGCTTTCTTT.